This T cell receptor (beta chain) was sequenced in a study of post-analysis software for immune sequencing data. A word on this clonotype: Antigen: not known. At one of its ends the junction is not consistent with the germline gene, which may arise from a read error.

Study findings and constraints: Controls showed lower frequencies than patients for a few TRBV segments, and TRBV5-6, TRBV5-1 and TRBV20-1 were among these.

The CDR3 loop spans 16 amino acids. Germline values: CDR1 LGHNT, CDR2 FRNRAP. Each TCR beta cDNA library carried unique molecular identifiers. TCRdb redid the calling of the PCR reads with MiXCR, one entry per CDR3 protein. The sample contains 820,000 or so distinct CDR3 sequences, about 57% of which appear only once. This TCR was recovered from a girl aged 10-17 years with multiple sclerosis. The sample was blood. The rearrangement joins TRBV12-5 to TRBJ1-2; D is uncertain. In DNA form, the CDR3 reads TGCGCTAGTGGTTTTTATCATTTCGGTATTAACTATGGCTACACCTTC. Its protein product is CASGFYHFGINYGYTF.